These 28 T cell receptor beta chains were sequenced from one sample in a study of T cell responses to AZD1222 COVID-19 vaccine. The method was immunoSEQ multiplex PCR; TCRdb's version includes in-frame clones alone and lacks a portion of them. Found here are 90,000 to 150,000 clones, 88% of them singletons; the top ten hold 4.5% to 6%. The sequencing used peripheral blood, collected on day 0 of AZD1222 vaccination. The source is an adult in good health.

The chain combines TRBV25-1 with TRBJ2-1; TRBD1 matches 7 bases. The CDR3 is 13 amino acids. Trimming at V came to 8 bases and at J to 6 bases, leaving 7 bases not matched to a gene. Germline loops: CDR1 MGHDK, CDR2 SYGVNS. The CDR3 DNA is TGTGCCAGCGGGCAGACAGGGATCAATGAGCAGTTCTTC. Amino acids: CASGQTGINEQFF.

This chain connects TRBV18 to TRBJ1-5; no firm D call. Germline V lookup: CDR1 KGHSH, CDR2 LQKENI. This CDR3 contains 15 residues. V shed 5 bases and J shed 9 bases, with 20 bases lying between them. The CDR3 bases are TGTGCCAGCTCAGCGGCCGCGGCGGCAGAGCGGCCCCAGCATTTT. Encoded protein: CASSAAAAAERPQHF.

This clone has just a few counts. The genes are TRBV12-3 or TRBV12-4 and TRBJ1-2, with D hard to call. This CDR3 contains 11 residues. Trimming pared 5 bases from V and 6 bases from J, leaving 7 bases between. The CDR3 DNA sequence: TGTGCCAGCAGTGATGTGGATGGCTACACCTTC. Translated, it gives CASSDVDGYTF.

The chain couples TRBV19 to TRBJ1-2; D uncertain. In germline, CDR1 is LNHDA, CDR2 SQIVND (reference sequence). This CDR3 is 9 amino acids long. V lost 11 bases and J lost 4, with 5 bases in between. CDR3 DNA sequence: TGTGCCGGCCTCTATGGCTACACCTTC. It is translated as CAGLYGYTF.

The V gene is TRBV24-1, the J gene TRBJ2-5; TRBD1 agrees at 7 bases. CDR1 is KGHDR, CDR2 SFDVKD, per germline. V trimming: 3 bases; J trimming: 5 bases; junction bases outside the gene matches: 11. This CDR3 is 16 amino acids long. CDR3 amino acids: CATSDTSQGSFETQYF. DNA of the CDR3: TGTGCCACCAGTGATACCTCACAGGGGAGTTTCGAGACCCAGTACTTC.

Written as DNA, the CDR3 is TGTGCCAGCAGTTCCGCCGGGACAGGGAACACTGAAGCTTTCTTT. This gives the protein CASSSAGTGNTEAFF. The V and J genes are TRBV28 and TRBJ1-1, with TRBD1 identical over 8 bases. Germline V gene lookup returns CDR1 MDHEN and CDR2 SYDVKM. After removal of 4 bases from V and 1 base from J, the junction contained 5 bases not matched to a gene. The CDR3 is 15 residues long.

The table lists this clone with a count of one. The chain couples TRBV12-5 to TRBJ1-6; 9 bases are a match to TRBD1. The trim removed 0 bases at V and 3 bases at J, leaving 3 bases unmatched. The germline V gene has CDR1 LGHNT and CDR2 FRNRAP. There are 17 residues in the CDR3. CDR3 sequence (DNA): TGTGCTAGTGGTTTGGTTACAGGGGGCTTCTATAATTCACCCCTCCACTTT. This gives the protein CASGLVTGGFYNSPLHF. Combining the CDR3 with reference TRBV12-5 and TRBJ1-6 gives the whole variable domain DARVTQTPRHKVTEMGQEVTMRCQPILGHNTVFWYRQTMMQGLELLAYFRNRAPLDDSGMPKDRFSAEMPDATLATLKIQPSEPRDSAVYFCASGLVTGGFYNSPLHFGNGTRLTVT.

This chain connects TRBV4-2 to TRBJ1-3, with D tentatively TRBD1 (6 bases). The germline CDR1 and CDR2 sequences are LGHNA and YNFKEQ. This CDR3 contains 17 residues. V was shortened by 0 bases and J by 3 bases, with 15 bases between the two germline ends. The DNA for the CDR3 is TGTGCCAGCAGCCAAGACCGCCTCGGGGGCGATGGAAACACCATATATTTT. It codes for CASSQDRLGGDGNTIYF.

V usage is TRBV29-1 and J usage is TRBJ1-1; possibly TRBD1 for D (5 bases). CDR1 and CDR2 from the germline V gene are SQVTM and ANQGSEA. V was cut by 7 bases and J by 1 base, with 13 bases left in between. This CDR3 region has 13 residues. The CDR3 DNA reads as TGCAGCGCCGAGGGGCAGCAGAACACTGAAGCTTTCTTT. It specifies CSAEGQQNTEAFF.

This chain joins TRBV11-2 and TRBJ2-5, with unresolved D. The V end lost 1 base, the J end lost 4 bases, and 7 bases lay between the germline ends. Germline V gene data show CDR1 as SGHAT and CDR2 as FQNNGV. The CDR3 covers 13 residues. In DNA, the CDR3 is TGTGCCAGCAGCTTAGTCCCGGGAGAGACCCAGTACTTC. Translated, it gives CASSLVPGETQYF.

The chain has TRBV10-1 and TRBJ1-6; TRBD1 might be the D (5 bases). CDR1 and CDR2 from the germline V gene are WNHNN and SYGVQD (reference sequence). This CDR3 spans 15 amino acids. V lost 3 bases and J 6 bases, leaving 12 bases between the germline ends. The CDR3: CASSDGGAGNSPLHF. In nucleotides, the CDR3 is TGCGCCAGCAGTGACGGAGGGGCTGGTAATTCACCCCTCCACTTT.

The rearrangement links TRBV28 to TRBJ2-1; the D is unclear. Germline V gene sequence: CDR1 MDHEN, CDR2 SYDVKM. V dropped 7 bases and J dropped 5 bases, with 12 bases sitting between them. The CDR3 has 13 residues. The CDR3 DNA reads TGTGCCAGCAATACGAACAATAACAATGAGCAGTTCTTC. Translated, it gives CASNTNNNNEQFF.

The V gene is TRBV7-3, the J gene TRBJ2-2; D remains unclear. CDR1 and CDR2 (germline): SGHTA, FQGTGA. This CDR3 comprises 13 residues. Trimming stripped 5 bases from V and 1 base from J, with 5 bases between. The CDR3 region is CASSPKNTGELFF. CDR3 DNA: TGTGCCAGCAGCCCGAAGAACACCGGGGAGCTGTTTTTT.

With regard to this clone: Mismatch with germline at one junction end may stem from a read error. The CDR3 nucleotides are TGTGCCAGCTCACCACTGGGGACGGAACCTCCACTCTTC. Translated, it gives CASSPLGTEPPLF. The V and J genes are TRBV18 and TRBJ1-2; tentatively, D is TRBD1 (5 bases). The CDR3 runs 13 residues. CDR1 KGHSH and CDR2 LQKENI come from the germline V gene.

The rearrangement joins TRBV4-3 to TRBJ2-1; tentatively, D is TRBD1 (6 bases). The V gene lost 5 bases and the J gene lost 3 bases, with 14 bases spanning the gap. Germline values: CDR1 LGHNA, CDR2 YSLEER. The CDR3 loop spans 15 amino acids. CDR3 sequence reads: CASSSNLDSYNEQFF. The CDR3 region has the DNA TGCGCCAGCAGCTCGAACTTGGACAGCTACAATGAGCAGTTCTTC.

The J gene is TRBJ1-1, the V gene TRBV29-1, with 7 bases identical to TRBD1. This CDR3 spans 13 amino acids. Germline-derived CDR1 and CDR2 are SQVTM and ANQGSEA. V gave up 6 bases and J gave up 1 base; unmatched junction bases: 5. CDR3 in DNA: TGCAGCGTCCCCGGGACAGCGAACACTGAAGCTTTCTTT. Its translation: CSVPGTANTEAFF. Supplemented by reference TRBV29-1 and TRBJ1-1, the full variable domain reads SAVISQKPSRDICQRGTSLTIQCQVDSQVTMMFWYRQQPGQSLTLIATANQGSEATYESGFVIDKFPISRPNLTFSTLTVSNMSPEDSSIYLCSVPGTANTEAFFGQGTRLTVV.

The rearrangement links TRBV10-1 to TRBJ1-6; no definite D call. CDR3 length equals 13 residues. Germline CDR1 WNHNN, CDR2 SYGVQD (reference sequence). The ends were cut back, 0 bases at V and 13 bases at J, with 10 bases in the middle. The chain's CDR3 is CASSESWVAPLHF. Here the CDR3 DNA reads TGCGCCAGCAGTGAGTCGTGGGTGGCGCCCCTCCACTTT.

The chain links TRBV12-3 or TRBV12-4 to TRBJ2-2; D uncertain. Deletions cut 5 bases from V and 5 bases from J, with 9 bases between. CDR3 length: 13 amino acids. The CDR3 reads CASSPRLTGELFF. In nucleotides, the CDR3 is TGTGCCAGCAGTCCGCGCCTTACCGGGGAGCTGTTTTTT.

The chain links TRBV12-5 to TRBJ1-1; perhaps TRBD1 as D (5 bases). Germline V gives CDR1 LGHNT, CDR2 FRNRAP. V was pared by 4 bases and J by 2 bases, with 17 bases between. The CDR3 sequence is 16 residues long. In DNA, the CDR3 is TGTGCTAGTGGTTCTACCGGGACCAAGATCAACACTGAAGCTTTCTTT. Amino acids: CASGSTGTKINTEAFF.

The chain joins TRBV6-2 or TRBV6-3 to TRBJ2-4; no reliable D call. From germline, CDR1 is MNHEY and CDR2 SVGEGT. The CDR3 consists of 13 residues. The germline V and J ends were trimmed by 4 bases and 6 bases, with 10 bases remaining between them. The CDR3 DNA sequence: TGTGCCAGCAGTTCCGAGACGGTAAACATTCAGTACTTC. Protein: CASSSETVNIQYF.

The chain carries TRBV25-1 and TRBJ1-2; D perhaps matches TRBD1 (5 bases). Germline values: CDR1 MGHDK, CDR2 SYGVNS. Between the trimmed V and J ends, which lost 5 bases and 3 bases, there was a span of 7 bases. The CDR3 runs to 12 residues. The CDR3, as DNA: TGTGCCAGCAGTCAGGGCGACTATGGCTACACCTTC. It specifies CASSQGDYGYTF.

The V and J genes are TRBV10-1 and TRBJ1-4; D is uncertain. CDR3 size: 10 residues. The germline V gene has CDR1 WNHNN and CDR2 SYGVQD (reference sequence). The germline V and J ends were trimmed by 4 bases and 10 bases, with 4 bases remaining between them. The CDR3 bases are TGCGCCAGCAGTGGTGGAAAACTGTTTTTT. Translated: CASSGGKLFF.

This rearrangement joins TRBV11-3 to TRBJ2-1; TRBD1 agrees at 9 bases. The CDR3 has 11 residues. The V gene end was trimmed by 6 bases and the J gene end by 15 bases; junction bases not matched to a gene: 6. The V gene's germline CDR1 is SGHNT and CDR2 YENEEA. The CDR3 nucleotides are TGTGCCAGCAGTTCTGGGACAGGGTTGTTCTTC. It is translated as CASSSGTGLFF. Full variable domain (missing parts from reference TRBV11-3 and TRBJ2-1): EAGVVQSPRYKIIEKKQPVAFWCNPISGHNTLYWYLQNLGQGPELLIRYENEEAVDDSQLPKDRFSAERLKGVDSTLKIQPAELGDSAVYLCASSSGTGLFFGPGTRLTVL.

V is TRBV23-1 and J is TRBJ2-1; D is unclear. TRBV23-1 is placed among ORFs of uncertain function. V was clipped by 1 base and J by 5 bases, with 6 bases between them. The CDR3 loop spans 13 amino acids. The CDR3, as DNA: TGCGCCAGCAGTCAATGCAAGGACAATGAGCAGTTCTTC. Protein product: CASSQCKDNEQFF.

The chain uses TRBV3-1 (or the pseudogene TRBV3-2) and TRBJ1-3; D remains ambiguous. The V end lost 3 bases, the J end lost 0 bases, and 12 bases lay between the germline ends. This CDR3 has 16 residues. Germline assignment: CDR1 LGHDT and CDR2 YNNKEL (reference sequence). The CDR3 spells CASSHPGSISGNTIYF. CDR3 DNA: TGTGCCAGCAGCCACCCCGGGAGCATCTCTGGAAACACCATATATTTT.

This chain uses TRBV2 with TRBJ1-1; 8 nucleotides match TRBD1. The germline V gene encodes CDR1 SNHLY and CDR2 FYNNEI. This CDR3 is built from 14 residues. The V gene end was trimmed by 2 bases and the J gene end by 4 bases; junction bases not matched to a gene: 3. CDR3 bases: TGTGCCAGCAGTGAACAGGGGGCGAGCACTGAAGCTTTCTTT. This encodes CASSEQGASTEAFF.

CDR3 sequence: CATDASSSEAFF. The CDR3 DNA sequence: TGTGCCACCGACGCATCCTCATCTGAAGCTTTCTTT. This chain uses TRBV28 with TRBJ1-1; D call uncertain. This CDR3 spans 12 amino acids. Per the germline V gene, CDR1 is MDHEN and CDR2 is SYDVKM. Trimming stripped 10 bases from V and 6 bases from J, with 15 bases between.

The V and J genes are TRBV6-2 or TRBV6-3 and TRBJ1-4; D unresolved. The V gene lost 5 bases and the J gene lost 8 bases, with 9 bases spanning the gap. The CDR3 is made up of 12 amino acids. The germline V gene has CDR1 MNHEY and CDR2 SVGEGT. Here the CDR3 reads CASSNLGEKLFF. The CDR3 DNA reads as TGTGCCAGCAGTAACCTGGGGGAAAAACTGTTTTTT.